Detailed here is one T cell receptor (beta chain). This sample is drawn from a study of blood T cell repertoires in COVID-19. Background on the study: COVID-19 samples from acute and convalescent phases originated in the United States, Italy and Spain.

The protocol was immunoSEQ multiplex PCR, while the TCRdb copy is restricted to in-frame clones and leaves out a portion. Of a few hundred thousand clones listed, around 87% are singletons. V lost 4 bases and J lost 4; bases outside the gene matches: 7. CDR3 length: 15 residues. Germline assignment: CDR1 KGHDR and CDR2 SFDVKD. The specimen was PBMCs or T cells enriched from blood (not recorded which). V and J are TRBV24-1 and TRBJ2-5; 8 bases agree with TRBD1. The receptor was derived from a man aged 40-55 years in a cohort exposed to, infected with or recovered from COVID-19 (not recorded which). CDR3 amino acids: CATSDTRTGRETQYF. As DNA, the CDR3 is TGTGCCACCAGTGACACGAGGACAGGGAGAGAGACCCAGTACTTC.